The 13 T cell receptor beta chains below were found in one sample sequenced in a study of T-cell memory formation after mild COVID-19 (dated by TCRdb to the early 2020s). The receptor library was made with 5' RACE. The instrument was an Illumina NovaSeq 6000. The public reads were reprocessed in TCRdb via fastp at Q25 and MiXCR, keeping in-frame beta chains. One record per CDR3 amino acid sequence lists the most common genes and DNA. This sample comprises roughly 620,000 distinct CDR3 sequences, roughly 18% of them detected only once. 12% of the sample belongs to the ten largest clones. Sequencing used PBMCs or a T cell subset sorted from them (not recorded which). The source of these receptors is an adult woman who had mild COVID-19 (a few samples of this study predate the infection). The sample titles of this study are shuffled in the database, so cell type and time point are left out; the donor was told from shared clones.

This clonotype was seen a few times. This chain links TRBV3-1 with TRBJ2-1; possible D gene TRBD2, 6 bases. Trimming pared 2 bases from V and 3 bases from J, leaving 11 bases between. The CDR3 consists of 15 residues. The V gene's germline CDR1 is LGHDT and CDR2 YNNKEL (reference sequence). CDR3 residues: CASSQPGVGYNEQFF. The CDR3 DNA reads as TGTGCCAGCAGCCAACCGGGAGTGGGCTACAATGAGCAGTTCTTC.

This clonotype was seen at least ten times. The gene calls are TRBV30 and TRBJ2-1; TRBD1 or TRBD2 may be the D gene (6 bases each). Deletions cut 2 bases from V and 6 bases from J, with 14 bases between. The CDR3 contains 14 residues. CDR1 is GTSNPN, CDR2 SVGIG, per germline (reference sequence). CDR3 residues: CAWSRPGEANEQFF. The CDR3 DNA follows: TGTGCCTGGAGTCGTCCAGGGGAGGCCAATGAGCAGTTCTTC.

This clonotype was seen only a few times. The rearrangement uses TRBV4-3 and TRBJ1-2; perhaps TRBD1 as D (5 bases). CDR1 and CDR2 from the germline V gene are LGHNA and YSLEER. This CDR3 has 15 residues. The V gene lost 0 bases and the J gene lost 4 bases, with 12 bases spanning the gap. This CDR3 reads CASSQEEVGGYGYTF. CDR3 sequence (DNA): TGCGCCAGCAGCCAAGAAGAAGTGGGGGGCTATGGCTACACCTTC.

This clonotype was observed a few times. The chain employs TRBV6-6 and TRBJ2-7; 8 nucleotides match TRBD2. There are 16 residues in the CDR3. CDR1 MNHNY and CDR2 SVGAGI come from the germline V gene (reference sequence). J lost 4 bases, V lost 8 bases, and 16 bases had no gene match. CDR3 in DNA: TGTGCCAGCGGTACGTCGCCCGGGACTAGGAGTTACGAGCAGTACTTC. It codes for CASGTSPGTRSYEQYF.

The rearrangement links TRBV12-3 or TRBV12-4 to TRBJ1-1; weak D call: TRBD1 (5 bases). This CDR3 has 13 residues. The V and J ends lost 7 bases and 9 bases respectively, with 18 bases between them. CDR3 in DNA: TGTGCCAGCATTGACGGGGGATGGGGAAAAGCTTTCTTT. It is translated as CASIDGGWGKAFF.

V usage is TRBV5-1 and J usage is TRBJ1-5; the D gene is possibly TRBD1 (5 bases). V was trimmed by 4 bases and J by 4 bases, leaving 12 bases between them. The CDR3 consists of 14 residues. CDR1 is SGHRS and CDR2 is YFSETQ in the germline V gene. The CDR3 bases are TGCGCCAGCAGCGACGGGACTCCGAATCAGCCCCAGCATTTT. This translates into CASSDGTPNQPQHF.

This clonotype was counted at least ten times. The chain carries TRBV5-1 and TRBJ2-3, with 7 bases fitting TRBD1. With V trimmed by 0 bases and J by 1 base, 2 bases remained unmatched. CDR3 length equals 15 residues. The germline V gene encodes CDR1 SGHRS and CDR2 YFSETQ. The CDR3 sequence: CASSLAGTGTDTQYF. For the CDR3, the DNA is TGCGCCAGCAGCTTGGCCGGGACAGGCACAGATACGCAGTATTTT.

This clonotype turned up a few times. The J gene is TRBJ1-6, the V gene TRBV19; D gene uncertain. The germline V gene encodes CDR1 LNHDA and CDR2 SQIVND (reference sequence). V shed 6 bases and J shed 1 base, with 7 bases lying between them. The CDR3 is 14 amino acids. CDR3 sequence reads: CASRWGSYNSPLHF. For the CDR3, the DNA is TGTGCCAGTAGGTGGGGTTCCTATAATTCACCCCTCCACTTT.

This clonotype has a count of ten or more. The J gene is TRBJ2-5, the V gene TRBV7-3; possible D gene TRBD1, 6 bases. CDR1 and CDR2 (germline): SGHTA, FQGTGA. Trimming left V 4 bases short and J 4 bases short, with 19 bases between. This CDR3 comprises 16 residues. The chain's CDR3 is CASSSAGPGRGETQYF. CDR3 DNA: TGTGCCAGCAGCTCCGCCGGCCCGGGCAGGGGAGAGACCCAGTACTTC. The full variable domain, its missing parts supplied by reference TRBV7-3 and TRBJ2-5, is GAGVSQTPSNKVTEKGKYVELRCDPISGHTALYWYRQSLGQGPEFLIYFQGTGAADDSGLPNDRFFAVRPEGSVSTLKIQRTERGDSAVYLCASSSAGPGRGETQYFGPGTRLLVL.

The V and J genes are TRBV20-1 and TRBJ1-2; D perhaps matches TRBD1 (5 bases). CDR1 DFQATT and CDR2 SNEGSKA come from the germline V gene (reference sequence). Trimming took off 6 bases at V and 6 bases at J, with 17 bases between the two ends. The CDR3 is 13 amino acids. The DNA for the CDR3 is TGCAGTGCCCCACCCGGCAGGGTGGATGGCTACACCTTC. Its protein product is CSAPPGRVDGYTF.

The chain links TRBV5-1 to TRBJ1-1; 8 nucleotides align to TRBD1. V trimming: 6 bases; J trimming: 4 bases; junction bases outside the gene matches: 11. Germline loops: CDR1 SGHRS, CDR2 YFSETQ. CDR3 length equals 15 residues. CDR3 loop: CASTGLDRAGTEAFF. For the CDR3, the DNA is TGCGCCAGCACGGGCTTGGACAGGGCGGGCACTGAAGCTTTCTTT.

This clonotype was detected only a few times. This chain links TRBV24-1 with TRBJ1-5; 9 bases map to TRBD1. V was pared by 4 bases and J by 2 bases, with 2 bases of the junction left unmatched. Germline V gene lookup returns CDR1 KGHDR and CDR2 SFDVKD. This CDR3 region has 15 residues. The CDR3 bases are TGTGCCACCAGTGAACAGGGGGCAGGCAATCAGCCCCAGCATTTT. Its protein product is CATSEQGAGNQPQHF.

This rearrangement joins TRBV4-3 to TRBJ1-2; D ambiguous. Germline CDR1 reads LGHNA; CDR2 reads YSLEER. The CDR3 sequence is 15 residues long. Trimming stripped 0 bases from V and 4 bases from J, with 12 bases between. In DNA, the CDR3 is TGCGCCAGCAGCCAAGACACTCGGCCAGGCTATGGCTACACCTTC. It is translated as CASSQDTRPGYGYTF.